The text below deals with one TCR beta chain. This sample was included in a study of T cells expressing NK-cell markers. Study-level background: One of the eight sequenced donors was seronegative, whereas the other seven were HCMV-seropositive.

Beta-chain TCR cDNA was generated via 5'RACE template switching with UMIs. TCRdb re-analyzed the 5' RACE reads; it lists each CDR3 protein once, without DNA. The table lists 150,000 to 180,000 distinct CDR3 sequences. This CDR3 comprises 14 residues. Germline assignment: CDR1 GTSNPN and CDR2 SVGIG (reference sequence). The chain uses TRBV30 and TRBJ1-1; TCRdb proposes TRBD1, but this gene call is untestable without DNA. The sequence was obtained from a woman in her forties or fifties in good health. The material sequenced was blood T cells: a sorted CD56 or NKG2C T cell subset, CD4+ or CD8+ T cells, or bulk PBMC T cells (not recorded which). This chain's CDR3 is CAWSLGQVNTEAFF.